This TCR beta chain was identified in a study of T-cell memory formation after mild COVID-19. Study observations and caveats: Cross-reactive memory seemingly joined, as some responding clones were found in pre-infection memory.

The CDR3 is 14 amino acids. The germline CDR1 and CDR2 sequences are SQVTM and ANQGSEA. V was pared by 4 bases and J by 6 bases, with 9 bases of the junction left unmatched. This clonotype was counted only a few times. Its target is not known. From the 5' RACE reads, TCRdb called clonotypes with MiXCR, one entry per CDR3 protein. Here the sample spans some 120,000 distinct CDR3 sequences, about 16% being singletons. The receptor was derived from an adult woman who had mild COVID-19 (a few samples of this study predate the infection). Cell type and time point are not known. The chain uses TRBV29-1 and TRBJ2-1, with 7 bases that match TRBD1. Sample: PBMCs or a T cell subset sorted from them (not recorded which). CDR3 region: CSVAGPTGVNEQFF. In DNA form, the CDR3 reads TGCAGCGTTGCGGGGCCCACAGGGGTCAATGAGCAGTTCTTC.